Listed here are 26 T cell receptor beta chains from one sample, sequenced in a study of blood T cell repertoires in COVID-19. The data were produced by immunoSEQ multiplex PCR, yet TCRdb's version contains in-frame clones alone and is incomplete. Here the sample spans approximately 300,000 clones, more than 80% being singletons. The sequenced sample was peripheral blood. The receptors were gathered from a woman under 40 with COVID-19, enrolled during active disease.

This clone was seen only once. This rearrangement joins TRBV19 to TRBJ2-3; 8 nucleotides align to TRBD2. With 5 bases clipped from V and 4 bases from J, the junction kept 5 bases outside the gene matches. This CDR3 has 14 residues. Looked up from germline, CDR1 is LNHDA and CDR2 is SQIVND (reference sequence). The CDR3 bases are TGTGCCAGTAGTCCTGGGACTAGTGCAGATACGCAGTATTTT. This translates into CASSPGTSADTQYF.

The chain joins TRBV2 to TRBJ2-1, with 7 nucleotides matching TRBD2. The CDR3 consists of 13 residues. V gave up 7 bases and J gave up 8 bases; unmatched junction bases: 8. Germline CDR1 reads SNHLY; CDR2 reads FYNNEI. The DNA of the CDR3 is TGTGCCAGCAATGGGGCGGGAGTATATGAGCAGTTCTTC. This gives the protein CASNGAGVYEQFF.

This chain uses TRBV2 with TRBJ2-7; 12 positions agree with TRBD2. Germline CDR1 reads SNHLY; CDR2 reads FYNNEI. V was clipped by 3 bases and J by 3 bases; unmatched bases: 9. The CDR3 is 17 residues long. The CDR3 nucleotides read TGTGCCAGCAGTGACCTCCTGACTAGCGGGAGTCGCTACGAGCAGTACTTC. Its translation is CASSDLLTSGSRYEQYF.

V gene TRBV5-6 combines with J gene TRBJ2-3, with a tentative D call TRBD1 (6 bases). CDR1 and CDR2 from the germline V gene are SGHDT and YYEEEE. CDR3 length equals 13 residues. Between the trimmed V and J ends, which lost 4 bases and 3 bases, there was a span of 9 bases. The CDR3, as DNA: TGTGCCAGCAGCCAAACAGGGACAGATACGCAGTATTTT. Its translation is CASSQTGTDTQYF.

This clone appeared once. CDR3 nucleotide sequence: TGTGCCACCAGCAGAGCGGGACAGGGCGATAACTATGGCTACACCTTC. Translation: CATSRAGQGDNYGYTF. The genes are TRBV15 and TRBJ1-2; 9 bases are a match to TRBD1. The junction had 4 bases not matched to a gene; V was cut back by 1 base and J by 1 base. Per the germline V gene, CDR1 is LNHNV and CDR2 is YYDKDF (reference sequence). The CDR3 is 16 residues long.

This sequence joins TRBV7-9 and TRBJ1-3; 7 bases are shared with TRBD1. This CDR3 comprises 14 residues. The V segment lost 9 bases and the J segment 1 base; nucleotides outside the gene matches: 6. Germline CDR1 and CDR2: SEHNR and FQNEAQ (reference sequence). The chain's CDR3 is CASHRGLSGNTIYF. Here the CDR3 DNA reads TGTGCCAGTCACAGGGGCTTATCTGGAAACACCATATATTTT.

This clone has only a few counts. CDR3 in DNA: TGCGCCAGCAGTGAGAGGGGAAACTATGGCTACACCTTC. Protein product: CASSERGNYGYTF. The gene calls are TRBV10-1 and TRBJ1-2; D possibly corresponds to TRBD1 (5 bases). The CDR3 runs to 13 residues. Trimming shortened V by 2 bases and J by 2 bases, and 6 bases separated the two germline ends. Germline-derived CDR1 and CDR2 are WNHNN and SYGVQD (reference sequence).

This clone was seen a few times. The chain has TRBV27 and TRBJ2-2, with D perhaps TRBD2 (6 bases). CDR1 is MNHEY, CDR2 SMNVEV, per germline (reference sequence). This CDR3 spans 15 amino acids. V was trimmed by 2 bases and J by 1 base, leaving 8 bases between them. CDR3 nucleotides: TGTGCCAGCAGTTTACGGGGGTGGAACACCGGGGAGCTGTTTTTT. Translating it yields CASSLRGWNTGELFF.

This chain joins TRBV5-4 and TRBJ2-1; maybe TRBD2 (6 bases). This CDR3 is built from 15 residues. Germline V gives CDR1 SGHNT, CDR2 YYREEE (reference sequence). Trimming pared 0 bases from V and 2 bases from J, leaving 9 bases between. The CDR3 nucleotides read TGTGCCAGCAGCTTGGAGGCGGGACCCTACAATGAGCAGTTCTTC. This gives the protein CASSLEAGPYNEQFF.

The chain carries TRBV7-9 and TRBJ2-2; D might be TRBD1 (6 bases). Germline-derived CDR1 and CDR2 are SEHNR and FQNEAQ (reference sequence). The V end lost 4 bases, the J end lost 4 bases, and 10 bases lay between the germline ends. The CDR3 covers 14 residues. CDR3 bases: TGTGCCAGCAGCTCGACAGGAGGCACCGGGGAGCTGTTTTTT. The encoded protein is CASSSTGGTGELFF.

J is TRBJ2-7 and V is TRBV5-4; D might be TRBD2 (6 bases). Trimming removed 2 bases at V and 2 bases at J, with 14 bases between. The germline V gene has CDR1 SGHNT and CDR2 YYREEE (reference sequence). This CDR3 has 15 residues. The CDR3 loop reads CASSFQLASAYEQYF. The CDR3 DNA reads TGTGCCAGCAGCTTCCAGCTAGCGTCTGCCTACGAGCAGTACTTC.

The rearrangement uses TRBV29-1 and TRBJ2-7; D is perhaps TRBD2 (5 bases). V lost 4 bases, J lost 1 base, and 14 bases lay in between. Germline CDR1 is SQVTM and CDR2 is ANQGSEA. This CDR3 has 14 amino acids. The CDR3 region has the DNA TGCAGCGTTGTTCACTCCGGGGAGTCCTACGAGCAGTACTTC. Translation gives CSVVHSGESYEQYF.

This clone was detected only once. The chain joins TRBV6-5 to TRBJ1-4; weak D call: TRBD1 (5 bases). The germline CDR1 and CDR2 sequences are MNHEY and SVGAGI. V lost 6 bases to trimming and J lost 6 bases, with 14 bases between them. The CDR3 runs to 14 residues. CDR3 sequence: CASSPPGGYEKLFF. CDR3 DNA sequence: TGTGCCAGCAGCCCACCCGGGGGTTATGAAAAACTGTTTTTT.

This CDR3 is CASSLGQSLSGNTIYF. The CDR3 DNA follows: TGTGCCAGCAGCTTGGGCCAGTCCCTTTCTGGAAACACCATATATTTT. J is TRBJ1-3 and V is TRBV5-6; no definite D call. The germline gives CDR1 SGHDT, CDR2 YYEEEE. The CDR3 covers 16 residues. V lost 0 bases, J lost 1 base, and 11 bases lay in between.

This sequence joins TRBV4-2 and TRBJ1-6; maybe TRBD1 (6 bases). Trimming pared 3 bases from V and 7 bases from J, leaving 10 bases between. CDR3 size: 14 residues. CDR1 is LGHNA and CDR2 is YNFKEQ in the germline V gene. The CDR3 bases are TGTGCCAGCAGCCAGCGACAGGCAAATTCACCCCTCCACTTT. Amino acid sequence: CASSQRQANSPLHF.

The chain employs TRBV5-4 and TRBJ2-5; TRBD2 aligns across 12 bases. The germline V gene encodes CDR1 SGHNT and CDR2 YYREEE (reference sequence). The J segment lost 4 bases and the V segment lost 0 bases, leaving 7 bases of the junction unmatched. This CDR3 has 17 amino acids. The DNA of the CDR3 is TGTGCCAGCAGCTTGGGACTAGCGGGAGAGAGAGGAGAGACCCAGTACTTC. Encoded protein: CASSLGLAGERGETQYF.

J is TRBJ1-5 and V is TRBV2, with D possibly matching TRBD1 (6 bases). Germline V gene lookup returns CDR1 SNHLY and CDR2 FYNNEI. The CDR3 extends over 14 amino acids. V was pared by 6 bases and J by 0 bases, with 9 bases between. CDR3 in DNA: TGTGCCAGCAGGGACAGTAATAGCAATCAGCCCCAGCATTTT. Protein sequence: CASRDSNSNQPQHF.

The CDR3 here is CASSPQGLGEKLFF. Here the CDR3 DNA reads TGTGCCAGCAGCCCACAGGGGCTTGGGGAAAAACTGTTTTTT. The gene calls are TRBV6-5 and TRBJ1-4, with 7 nucleotides matching TRBD1. The CDR3 has 14 residues. The germline V gene encodes CDR1 MNHEY and CDR2 SVGAGI. V shed 6 bases, J shed 8 bases, and the junction held 9 bases outside the gene matches.

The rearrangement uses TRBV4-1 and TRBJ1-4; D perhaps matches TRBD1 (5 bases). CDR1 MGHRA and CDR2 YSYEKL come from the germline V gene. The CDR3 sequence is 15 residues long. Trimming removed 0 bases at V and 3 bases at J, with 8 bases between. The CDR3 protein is CASSQEGQSNEKLFF. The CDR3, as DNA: TGCGCCAGCAGCCAAGAGGGGCAGTCTAATGAAAAACTGTTTTTT.

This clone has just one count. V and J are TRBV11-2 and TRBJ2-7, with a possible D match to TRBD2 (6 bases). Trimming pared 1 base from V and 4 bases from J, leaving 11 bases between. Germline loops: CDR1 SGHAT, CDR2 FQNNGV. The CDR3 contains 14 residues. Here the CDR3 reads CASSLGLGLYEQYF. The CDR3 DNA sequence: TGTGCCAGCAGCTTAGGACTAGGGCTGTACGAGCAGTACTTC. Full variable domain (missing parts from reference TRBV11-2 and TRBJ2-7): EAGVAQSPRYKIIEKRQSVAFWCNPISGHATLYWYQQILGQGPKLLIQFQNNGVVDDSQLPKDRFSAERLKGVDSTLKIQPAKLEDSAVYLCASSLGLGLYEQYFGPGTRLTVT.

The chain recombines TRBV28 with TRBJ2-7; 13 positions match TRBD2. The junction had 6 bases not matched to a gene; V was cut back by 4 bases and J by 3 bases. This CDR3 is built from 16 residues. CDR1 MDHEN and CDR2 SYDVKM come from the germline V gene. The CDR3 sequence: CASSYPTSGRNYEQYF. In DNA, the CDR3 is TGTGCCAGCAGTTACCCGACTAGCGGGAGGAACTACGAGCAGTACTTC.

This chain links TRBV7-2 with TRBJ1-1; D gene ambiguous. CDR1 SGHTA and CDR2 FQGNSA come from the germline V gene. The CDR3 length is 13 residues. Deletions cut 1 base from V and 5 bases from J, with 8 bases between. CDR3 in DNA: TGTGCCAGCAGCTTAGAACCGGGGACTGAAGCTTTCTTT. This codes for CASSLEPGTEAFF.

CDR3 residues: CASSLMTSGYNEQFF. In DNA form, the CDR3 reads TGTGCCAGCAGTTTAATGACTAGCGGCTACAATGAGCAGTTCTTC. The chain links TRBV27 to TRBJ2-1; 9 nucleotides line up with TRBD2. The CDR3 covers 15 residues. V was clipped by 2 bases and J by 3 bases; unmatched bases: 2. The germline V gene has CDR1 MNHEY and CDR2 SMNVEV (reference sequence).

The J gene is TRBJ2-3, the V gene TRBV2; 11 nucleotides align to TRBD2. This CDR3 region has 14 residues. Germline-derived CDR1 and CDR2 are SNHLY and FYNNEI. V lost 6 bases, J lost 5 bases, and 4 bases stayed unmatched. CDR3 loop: CASRGTSGGDTQYF. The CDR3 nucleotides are TGTGCCAGCAGGGGAACTAGCGGGGGAGATACGCAGTATTTT.

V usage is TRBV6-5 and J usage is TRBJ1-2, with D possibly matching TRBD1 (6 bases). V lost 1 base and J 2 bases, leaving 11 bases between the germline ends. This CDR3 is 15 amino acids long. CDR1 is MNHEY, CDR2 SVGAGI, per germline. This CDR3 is CASSYWNRANYGYTF. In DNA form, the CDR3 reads TGTGCCAGCAGTTACTGGAACAGGGCCAACTATGGCTACACCTTC.

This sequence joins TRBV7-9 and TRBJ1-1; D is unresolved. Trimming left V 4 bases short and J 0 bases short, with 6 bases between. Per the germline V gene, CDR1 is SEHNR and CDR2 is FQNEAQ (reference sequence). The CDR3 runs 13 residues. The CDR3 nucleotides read TGTGCCAGCAGCTCCAGTTTGAACACTGAAGCTTTCTTT. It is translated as CASSSSLNTEAFF.